This entry lists 23 T cell receptor beta chains sequenced from one sample in a study of regulatory T cells in long-lasting Graves disease. As to time point: newly diagnosed GD, antithyroid drugs for less than 3 months. From PBMCs, RNA was extracted and then used to make the TCR library. Investigators prepared the TCR beta libraries by applying iRepertoire HTBI primers and Arm-PCR of CDR3 regions. TCRdb re-analysed the multiplex PCR reads in MiXCR, keeping a single row per CDR3 protein. The sample includes 350,000 to 450,000 distinct CDR3 sequences, approximately 16% of them seen just once. These data were also filed under a second study, of T cells in Graves' hyperthyroidism and ophthalmopathy.

This specimen was peripheral blood mononuclear cells (PBMCs), taken at new diagnosis, from a patient treated with antithyroid drugs. These receptors were taken from a woman in her thirties or forties with Graves disease.

As regards this clonotype: This sequence may be a read error, since a much larger clone differs from it by one base. The chain is built from TRBV6-1 and TRBJ2-7; 9 positions agree with TRBD2. CDR1 and CDR2 (germline): MNHNS, SASEGT. The junction had 9 bases not matched to a gene; V was cut back by 6 bases and J by 6 bases. The CDR3 has 14 amino acids. The CDR3 sequence: CASSISGRGCEQYF. In DNA, the CDR3 is TGTGCCAGCAGCATTAGCGGGAGAGGCTGCGAGCAGTACTTC.

In this sample, this clonotype turned up many times. The V and J genes are TRBV18 and TRBJ1-2; D is perhaps TRBD1 (5 bases). Germline V lookup: CDR1 KGHSH, CDR2 LQKENI. Trimming removed 2 bases at V and 1 base at J, with 11 bases between. The CDR3 contains 15 residues. This CDR3 is CASSPKGALNYGYTF. The CDR3 DNA sequence: TGTGCCAGCTCACCAAAAGGGGCGCTTAACTATGGCTACACCTTC.

The sample holds many counts of this clonotype. J is TRBJ2-2 and V is TRBV2; 12 positions match TRBD2. CDR3 size: 16 residues. Germline trimming cut 5 bases from V and 6 bases from J; bases unmatched to any gene: 7. Germline lookup yields CDR1 SNHLY and CDR2 FYNNEI. CDR3 protein: CASSSASGRAAGELFF. CDR3 nucleotide sequence: TGTGCCAGCAGTTCGGCTAGCGGGAGGGCTGCCGGGGAGCTGTTTTTT.

This chain links TRBV20-1 with TRBJ2-3; 10 positions agree with TRBD2. This CDR3 is 18 amino acids long. Germline V gene lookup returns CDR1 DFQATT and CDR2 SNEGSKA (reference sequence). Losses at the gene ends were 1 base for V and 3 bases for J; bases not matched to a gene: 13. This CDR3 reads CSARVASGSIVLTDTQYF. CDR3 DNA sequence: TGCAGTGCTAGAGTGGCTAGCGGGAGTATAGTACTTACAGATACGCAGTATTTT.

The rearrangement links TRBV12-3 or TRBV12-4 to TRBJ1-5; tentatively, D is TRBD1 (6 bases). The ends were cut back, 5 bases at V and 3 bases at J, with 11 bases in the middle. The CDR3 length is 14 residues. The chain's CDR3 is CASSATGSNQPQHF. Written as DNA, the CDR3 is TGTGCCAGCAGTGCGACAGGATCCAATCAGCCCCAGCATTTT.

There are a few counts of this clonotype. The V and J genes are TRBV9 and TRBJ2-3, with 7 bases identical to TRBD1. The junction had 5 bases not matched to a gene; V was cut back by 4 bases and J by 9 bases. Germline V lookup: CDR1 SGDLS, CDR2 YYNGEE. This CDR3 spans 12 amino acids. As DNA, the CDR3 is TGTGCCAGCAGCTTTACAGGGGACACGCAGTATTTT. Translated, it gives CASSFTGDTQYF. Full variable domain (remainder filled in from reference TRBV9 and TRBJ2-3): DSGVTQTPKHLITATGQRVTLRCSPRSGDLSVYWYQQSLDQGLQFLIQYYNGEERAKGNILERFSAQQFPDLHSELNLSSLELGDSALYFCASSFTGDTQYFGPGTRLTVL.

This clonotype was observed many times. The V gene is TRBV28, the J gene TRBJ2-1; 10 nucleotides line up with TRBD2. This CDR3 comprises 15 residues. Per germline, CDR1 MDHEN and CDR2 SYDVKM. The ends lost 6 bases at V and 9 bases at J; junction bases unmatched: 11. CDR3 bases: TGTGCCAGCAGCTCACCGGGACTAGCGATATCTGAGCAGTTCTTC. It encodes CASSSPGLAISEQFF.

This clonotype was found a few times. A read error may be the cause here, since a much bigger clone is one base away. The chain employs TRBV6-4 and TRBJ2-5; D might be TRBD1 or TRBD2, each matching 5 bases. CDR1 and CDR2 (germline): MRHNA, SNTAGT. This CDR3 comprises 16 residues. The V and J ends lost 5 bases and 2 bases respectively, with 18 bases between them. The CDR3 DNA reads TGTGCCAGCAGTTACAGGCAGAGGGTGGGGCAAGAGACCCAGTACTTC. This codes for CASSYRQRVGQETQYF.

This clonotype was picked up a small number of times. It may be a read error: a sequence one base away is much more abundant. The rearrangement uses TRBV27 and TRBJ2-5, with a weak D call TRBD2 (7 bases). Germline CDR1 reads MNHEY; CDR2 reads SMNVEV (reference sequence). V shed 0 bases and J shed 4 bases, with 12 bases lying between them. The CDR3 sequence is 15 residues long. CDR3 nucleotide sequence: TGTGCCAGCAGTTTATCGCCCGGGGGGCGAGAGACCCAGTACTTC. It encodes CASSLSPGGRETQYF.

In this sample, this clonotype turned up many times. The chain has TRBV19 and TRBJ1-2, with D perhaps TRBD1 (5 bases). Trimming took 5 bases from V and 4 from J, leaving 26 bases between them. The CDR3 has 18 residues. Per germline, CDR1 LNHDA and CDR2 SQIVND (reference sequence). CDR3 amino acids: CASSPREGAGFASYGYTF. Written as DNA, the CDR3 is TGTGCCAGTAGTCCCAGGGAGGGCGCGGGATTTGCAAGCTATGGCTACACCTTC. The complete variable domain, with remaining parts taken from reference TRBV19 and TRBJ1-2, reads DGGITQSPKYLFRKEGQNVTLSCEQNLNHDAMYWYRQDPGQGLRLIYYSQIVNDFQKGDIAEGYSVSREKKESFPLTVTSAQKNPTAFYLCASSPREGAGFASYGYTFGSGTRLTVV.

This clonotype has at least ten counts. V and J are TRBV28 and TRBJ2-1; 7 bases are shared with TRBD2. V trimming: 6 bases; J trimming: 4 bases; junction bases outside the gene matches: 9. This CDR3 is built from 15 residues. Germline V gene data show CDR1 as MDHEN and CDR2 as SYDVKM. The CDR3 DNA reads as TGTGCCAGCAGCTCCCGGCGGGAGAGGTACAATGAGCAGTTCTTC. Translation gives CASSSRRERYNEQFF.

The V and J genes are TRBV19 and TRBJ2-4; no definite D call. Trimming took off 5 bases at V and 2 bases at J, with 13 bases between the two ends. Germline V gene sequence: CDR1 LNHDA, CDR2 SQIVND (reference sequence). This CDR3 region has 15 residues. The CDR3 loop reads CASSPARLTKNIQYF. For the CDR3, the DNA is TGTGCCAGTAGTCCGGCACGGCTAACCAAAAACATTCAGTACTTC.

This chain links TRBV20-1 with TRBJ2-1, with D unresolved. This CDR3 region has 11 residues. Germline CDR1 reads DFQATT; CDR2 reads SNEGSKA (reference sequence). V dropped 0 bases and J dropped 8 bases, with 5 bases sitting between them. CDR3 nucleotides: TGCAGTGCTAGAGATCGGGATGAGCAGTTCTTC. Protein product: CSARDRDEQFF.

This clonotype was observed a handful of times. A much more abundant neighbour one base away suggests this may be a read error. The chain links TRBV20-1 to TRBJ2-1; 11 nucleotides align to TRBD2. The CDR3 covers 16 residues. Germline CDR1 and CDR2: DFQATT and SNEGSKA (reference sequence). The CDR3 protein is CGANSRLAGSYNEQFF. CDR3 coding DNA: TGCGGTGCTAATTCCCGACTAGCGGGATCCTACAATGAGCAGTTCTTC.

This clonotype showed up many times. The rearrangement links TRBV2 to TRBJ2-1, with TRBD2 identical over 9 bases. Per germline, CDR1 SNHLY and CDR2 FYNNEI. The CDR3 has 15 residues. With V trimmed by 3 bases and J by 5 bases, 5 bases remained unmatched. The CDR3 nucleotides are TGTGCCAGCAGTGATAGCGGGAGTTACAACAATGAGCAGTTCTTC. This sequence encodes CASSDSGSYNNEQFF.

This clonotype was seen at least ten times. The genes are TRBV27 and TRBJ1-5, with D perhaps TRBD1 (5 bases). Germline-derived CDR1 and CDR2 are MNHEY and SMNVEV (reference sequence). This CDR3 is built from 14 residues. Between the trimmed V and J ends, which lost 6 bases and 1 base, there was a span of 10 bases. For the CDR3, the DNA is TGTGCCAGCAGCCCAGGGATAAGCAATCAGCCCCAGCATTTT. Protein sequence: CASSPGISNQPQHF.

This clonotype has a count of ten or more. The chain carries TRBV5-6 and TRBJ2-1, with 8 bases identical to TRBD2. V trimming: 5 bases; J trimming: 1 base; junction bases outside the gene matches: 5. In germline, CDR1 is SGHDT, CDR2 YYEEEE. This CDR3 region has 15 residues. CDR3 protein: CASRAGAQSYNEQFF. The CDR3 region has the DNA TGTGCCAGCAGAGCGGGGGCGCAGTCCTACAATGAGCAGTTCTTC.

This clonotype was seen ten or more times. The V call is TRBV11-3, the J call TRBJ1-6; D not certain. This CDR3 region has 14 residues. Trimming left V 5 bases short and J 9 bases short, with 14 bases between. Per the germline V gene, CDR1 is SGHNT and CDR2 is YENEEA. This chain's CDR3 is CASSLASYGSPLHF. In nucleotides, the CDR3 is TGTGCCAGCAGCCTCGCGAGCTACGGTTCACCCCTCCACTTT. The whole variable domain, filled in from reference TRBV11-3 and TRBJ1-6, reads EAGVVQSPRYKIIEKKQPVAFWCNPISGHNTLYWYLQNLGQGPELLIRYENEEAVDDSQLPKDRFSAERLKGVDSTLKIQPAELGDSAVYLCASSLASYGSPLHFGNGTRLTVT.

V and J are TRBV7-2 and TRBJ2-1; TRBD2 matches at 8 bases. This CDR3 comprises 15 residues. Germline-derived CDR1 and CDR2 are SGHTA and FQGNSA. After removal of 1 base from V and 5 bases from J, the junction contained 4 bases not matched to a gene. The DNA for the CDR3 is TGTGCCAGCAGCTTAGAGCGGGAGTGGAACAATGAGCAGTTCTTC. Its translation is CASSLEREWNNEQFF.

The sample holds many counts of this clonotype. This rearrangement joins TRBV20-1 to TRBJ1-5, with a possible D match to TRBD1 (6 bases). This CDR3 has 16 residues. Germline V gene lookup returns CDR1 DFQATT and CDR2 SNEGSKA (reference sequence). Trimming removed 5 bases at V and 2 bases at J, with 19 bases between. Written as DNA, the CDR3 is TGCAGTGCTGAAGGCAGGGGTATTATAGGCAATCAGCCCCAGCATTTT. This gives the protein CSAEGRGIIGNQPQHF.

In regard to this clonotype: A far larger clone is one nucleotide away, so this likely arose from a read error. The V call is TRBV12-3 or TRBV12-4, the J call TRBJ1-5; 9 nucleotides align to TRBD1. The CDR3 loop spans 13 amino acids. Trimming cost V 6 bases and J 6 bases; bases outside gene matches: 3. Here the CDR3 reads CASRGTGSQPQHF. CDR3 DNA: TGTGCCAGCAGGGGGACAGGGAGTCAGCCCCAGCATTTT.

The chain recombines TRBV5-1 with TRBJ2-1, with unresolved D. CDR1 and CDR2 (germline): SGHRS, YFSETQ. The CDR3 is 14 amino acids. The V gene lost 5 bases and the J gene lost 0 bases, with 9 bases spanning the gap. Here the CDR3 reads CASRKIDSYNEQFF. CDR3 in DNA: TGCGCCAGCAGAAAGATAGACTCCTACAATGAGCAGTTCTTC.

The chain links TRBV15 to TRBJ2-1; D is undetermined. Germline V lookup: CDR1 LNHNV, CDR2 YYDKDF (reference sequence). The CDR3 extends over 14 amino acids. V lost 2 bases and J lost 7, with 12 bases in between. Written as DNA, the CDR3 is TGTGCCACCAGCAGATCCCTCTCCGCTAATGAGCAGTTCTTC. Translating it yields CATSRSLSANEQFF.